This T cell receptor beta chain is from a study of blood T cell repertoires in COVID-19 (dated by TCRdb to 2020 to 2022). Background for the entire study: Samples covering the acute and convalescent phases of COVID-19 were provided by collaborators in the United States, Italy and Spain. Nearly every sample came with metadata listing a de-identified subject ID, COVID-19 status, age in years and sex. Where available, HLA class I and class II types were taken from metadata supplied by the sample provider and were not determined by assay-based typing. Deeply sampled blood TCRbeta repertoires from subjects exposed to, actively infected with, or recovered from COVID-19 were included in the dataset. The material from the prospective study consisted of cDNA or gDNA derived from T cells, B-cell-depleted T cells, or PBMCs. The repertoires were released in a freely available public database intended as a resource for research on the immune response to SARS-CoV-2. Samples were obtained from the ongoing ImmuneRACE study (first 160 participants) and from 950 to 1,500 subjects provided by 6 global collaborators. The research as a whole found: Clinical and demographic metadata were provided uncurated, with the amount varying by source and participant.

Worth noting for this clone: This receptor's antigen is unknown. No base quality information exists; no much larger clone differs at one position.

V is pruned by 6 bases and J by 0 bases, leaving 3 bases of the junction without a gene match. The CDR3 starts with the cysteine, ends with the phenylalanine, and has 14 residues. Only CDR3 DNA is held: 42 bases, read in frame from base 1. The germline V gene provides CDR1 SNHLY and CDR2 FYNNEI. TCRbeta CDR3 regions were amplified from genomic DNA using the immunoSEQ Assay, a bias-controlled multiplex PCR. The original pipeline was this. The number of nucleated cells in each sample was estimated from the amplification of reference gene primers within the assay. Sequence reads were collapsed and filtered to measure the absolute abundance of every unique TCRbeta CDR3 rearrangement. For each sample, productive Simpson clonality was calculated by taking the square root of Simpson's diversity index across productive rearrangements. TCRdb limited this immuneACCESS table to in-frame rearrangements with V and J called. A share of clones is missing; checked studies link under half to unresolved V genes, and the rest is unexplained. The V and J calls and clone size come from that table; D and trimming were worked out from the DNA. This sample is represented by fewer than 350,000 clones; roughly 85% of them were singletons. 6% of the sample lies in the top ten.

Participants in the prospective study were aged about 18 to 95 years, lived in under 30 United States geographic areas, and enrolled through a virtual design. Cohort assignment in the prospective study relied on participant-reported clinical history from a screening survey and a study questionnaire. Recovered participants in ImmuneRACE Cohort 3 were defined by two consecutive negative NP/OP PCR tests, clearance by a healthcare professional, or resolution of symptoms. In the prospective study, whole blood, serum and a nasopharyngeal or oropharyngeal swab were collected from each participant by mobile phlebotomists. Prospective study participants could optionally give additional blood draws and questionnaires over an approximately two-month period. Before DNA extraction, prospective study blood samples were shipped either frozen or at room temperature.

The sequence derives from a woman aged 40 to 49 who had recovered from COVID-19. Specimen: PBMCs or T cells enriched from blood (not recorded which). The chain uses TRBV2 and TRBJ1-1; 8 central nucleotides agree with TRBD1. The DNA reads as follows: TGTGCCAGCAGCTTGGACAGGGTGAACACTGAAGCTTTCTTT. Translated, this gives CASSLDRVNTEAFF.